Listed below are T cell receptor beta chains from one sample, sequenced in a study of cytomegalovirus exposure and HLA in healthy donors. Profiling relied on immunoSEQ multiplex PCR, and the TCRdb table lists in-frame clones only, not all of them. This repertoire shows about 120,000 clones, 50% to 70% found once; its top ten account for roughly 10%. Sequencing used PBMCs. The receptors originated from a woman between 40 and 55 years old in good health and CMV-seropositive. Both conserved end residues are part of each CDR3. A D gene is named only where the DNA matches it firmly. Rows may omit the clone size; those that give it use once, few, many or a size class.

TRBJ2-7,NA,NA,TRBV4-2,TGTGCCAGCAGCCAAGGTCCTAGCGACGAGCAGTACTTC,CASSQGPSDEQYF
TRBJ1-1,NA,NA,TRBV5-1,TGCGCCAGCAGCCCCCCGATTCTCGAGGCATTCGAGAACACTGAAGCTTTCTTT,CASSPPILEAFENTEAFF
TRBJ2-2,TRBD2,NA,TRBV4-2,TGTGCCAGCAGCCAAGATGGGACTAGCGGGAGTCGTACCGGGGAGCTGTTTTTT,CASSQDGTSGSRTGELFF
TRBJ2-1,NA,NA,TRBV28,TGTGCCAGCAGTTTAGCGACAACTGGCTACAATGAGCAGTTCTTC,CASSLATTGYNEQFF
TRBJ2-7,NA,NA,TRBV15,TGTGCCACCAGCAGAGAGTCTAGCGCTACCTACGAGCAGTACTTC,CATSRESSATYEQYF
TRBJ1-4,NA,NA,TRBV4-3,TGCGCCAGCAGCCAGAGTCATCATTCTAATGAAAAACTGTTTTTT,CASSQSHHSNEKLFF
TRBJ2-7,TRBD1,NA,TRBV19,TGTGCCAGTAGAAAGAGACAGGGGGCGATCTACGAGCAGTACTTC,CASRKRQGAIYEQYF
TRBJ1-2,NA,few,TRBV11-2,TGTGCCAGCAGCTTATCGGGCGGGGGCGATGGCTACACCTTC,CASSLSGGGDGYTF
TRBJ2-1,TRBD2,NA,TRBV11-2,TGTGCCAGCAGCCCCATTGGGCGGGGGAGCTCCTACAATGAGCAGTTCTTC,CASSPIGRGSSYNEQFF
TRBJ1-2,NA,NA,TRBV19,TGTGCCAGTAGTTCCCTCCAGAGGGGCTACACCTTC,CASSSLQRGYTF
TRBJ1-5,NA,few,TRBV7-9,TGTGCCAGCAGCACTAGCTTGGGAAATCAGCCCCAGCATTTT,CASSTSLGNQPQHF
TRBJ1-4,NA,few,TRBV7-3,TGTGCCAGCAGCCCTACAGGGTCTACTAATGAAAAACTGTTTTTT,CASSPTGSTNEKLFF
TRBJ2-3,NA,NA,TRBV5-4,TGTGCCAGCAGCGGGTTTAGAGCGGGCGGCACAGATACGCAGTATTTT,CASSGFRAGGTDTQYF
TRBJ1-1,NA,few,TRBV6-5,TGTGCCAGCAGCCTAACAGAGAACACTGAAGCTTTCTTT,CASSLTENTEAFF
TRBJ2-3,TRBD2,NA,TRBV5-6,TGTGCCAGCAGCTTCCGCACTAGCGGGAGATTGTTTGACACAGATACGCAGTATTTT,CASSFRTSGRLFDTDTQYF
TRBJ2-5,TRBD2,few,TRBV7-9,TGTGCCAGCAGCCCGGGGACTAGCGGGAGGCCTATGAGTCAAGAGACCCAGTACTTC,CASSPGTSGRPMSQETQYF
TRBJ2-1,TRBD2,NA,TRBV5-1,TGCGCCAGCAGCTTGAGTCTAGCGGAGTACAATGAGCAGTTCTTC,CASSLSLAEYNEQFF